One T cell receptor (beta chain) is described in this entry. Its antigen has not been determined. No quality values exist for individual bases; no much larger clone is one base distant. This entry is derived from a study of blood T cell repertoires in COVID-19 (dated by TCRdb to the early 2020s). About the full investigation: Collaborator samples came from the United States, Italy and Spain and covered acute and convalescent phases of COVID-19. The material from the prospective study consisted of cDNA or gDNA derived from T cells, B-cell-depleted T cells, or PBMCs. The dataset comprised deeply sampled blood TCRbeta repertoires from subjects exposed to, actively infected with, or recovered from COVID-19. A freely available public database, intended as a resource for researchers studying the immune response to SARS-CoV-2, is where the repertoires were released. Samples came from the ongoing ImmuneRACE study (first 160 participants) plus 1,254 subjects from 6 global collaborators. Nearly every sample came with metadata listing a de-identified subject ID, COVID-19 status, age in years and sex. Where available, HLA class I and class II types were taken from metadata supplied by the sample provider and were not determined by assay-based typing.

Broad study findings and their caveats: The amount of clinical and demographic metadata varied by source and participant and was provided uncurated.

TCRbeta CDR3 regions were amplified from genomic DNA by means of the immunoSEQ Assay, a bias-controlled multiplex PCR. Under the source paper's analysis protocol: The number of nucleated cells in each sample was estimated from the amplification of reference gene primers within the assay. To quantify the absolute abundance of each unique TCRbeta CDR3 rearrangement, sequence reads were collapsed and filtered. For each sample, productive Simpson clonality was calculated by taking the square root of Simpson's diversity index across productive rearrangements. TCRdb re-hosts the immuneACCESS table, in-frame sequences only. Its copies lack some clones; in the studies checked, an unresolved V gene accounts for under half of them, and the cause for the rest is not known. That table is the source of V, J and clone size, and D and trimming were worked out from the DNA. The sample table contains about 110,000 clones; only one count was recorded for 60% to 85% of them. About 6.3% of the sample lies in the top ten.

One collaborating source in Seattle enrolled patients while the patients were actively infected and followed the patients over time throughout the course of disease. Collaborating institutions collected whole blood in K2EDTA tubes following their own protocols. Collaborator samples were shipped for TCRbeta analysis as frozen whole blood, isolated PBMCs, or DNA extracted from either sample type. Including the terminal cysteine and phenylalanine, the CDR3 comprises 14 residues. The sequence is cut down to CDR3 DNA, 42 bases in frame from base 1. CDR1 and CDR2 (SQVTM, ANQGSEA) derive from the germline V gene. V loses 5 bases at its end and J loses 1 base; junction bases beyond the gene matches: 6.

Recombination linked TRBV29-1 to TRBJ1-1; a stretch of 8 junction bases matches TRBD1. Sequenced sample: peripheral blood. The receptor was isolated from an elderly man with COVID-19, enrolled during active disease. CDR3 sequence: CSVTYGTGNTEAFF. The DNA reads as follows: TGCAGCGTTACTTACGGGACAGGGAACACTGAAGCTTTCTTT.